The source of this T cell receptor beta chain is a study of blood T cells in healthy people across ages. Study-level findings and limits: Greater diversity and more naive CD4+ cells were seen in long-lived donors than in aged donors.

Concerning this clonotype: Antigen unknown.

A second PCR of 7 to 11 cycles used a sample-barcoded 5' primer and a J-beta primer mix. TCRdb re-analysed the 5' RACE reads in MiXCR, keeping a single row per CDR3 protein. This sample has around 710,000 distinct CDR3 sequences, with approximately 43% found just once. J lost 2 bases, V lost 5 bases, and 4 bases had no gene match. The CDR3 sequence is 16 residues long. Sequencing was done on a sample of blood. The origin of this receptor is a woman aged 60-75 years in good health. The V gene is TRBV12-3 or TRBV12-4, the J gene TRBJ2-3; 13 bases fit TRBD2. DNA for the CDR3: TGTGCCAGCAGTAAAGGACTAGCGGGGGCCACAGATACGCAGTATTTT. This codes for CASSKGLAGATDTQYF.